This is a list of T cell receptor beta chains from one sample in a study of shared clonotypes between healthy human individuals. Here immunoSEQ multiplex PCR was the method, and the copy in TCRdb shows in-frame clones only, minus some. This sample has approximately 1.1 million clones, with approximately 78% found just once. Input material: memory CD4+ T cells from PBMCs. The receptors shown here come from a man between 18 and 35 years old in good health. Some clones in this sample may be carry-over from other donors' samples. CDR3s include the opening cysteine and the closing phenylalanine or tryptophan. Fields, in order: V gene, D gene, J gene, CDR3 length, clone size, CDR3 DNA, CDR3 protein. D genes are given only for firm matches. A row's size may be missing; if present it is once, few, many or a size class.

TRBV18	NA	TRBJ1-1	14	NA	TGTGCCAGCTCAACTGGGGGGACGGGGACTGAAGCTTTCTTT	CASSTGGTGTEAFF
TRBV11-1	TRBD1	TRBJ2-6	18	NA	TGTGCCAGCAACCCCGCGGGACAGGGGGCATATGGGGCCAACGTCCTGACTTTC	CASNPAGQGAYGANVLTF
TRBV5-1	TRBD2	TRBJ2-3	16	NA	TGCGCCAGCAGCTTGGGTGGGACTAGTGAAACAGATACGCAGTATTTT	CASSLGGTSETDTQYF
TRBV30	NA	TRBJ1-4	15	once	TGTGCCTTCCGAGCTGAGGACAGCCCTTATGAAAAACTGTTTTTT	CAFRAEDSPYEKLFF
TRBV2	NA	TRBJ1-3	13	NA	TGTGCCAGCGTCGAGGTGGCTGGAAACACCATATATTTT	CASVEVAGNTIYF
TRBV6-7	NA	TRBJ1-2	16	NA	TGTGCCAGCAGTTACTCGGGCAGAACCGTTAACTATGGCTACACCTTC	CASSYSGRTVNYGYTF
TRBV5-1	TRBD1	TRBJ2-7	14	NA	TGCGCCAGCAGCAAGACAGGGGCGTCCTACGAGCAGTACTTC	CASSKTGASYEQYF
TRBV6-6	NA	TRBJ2-1	15	NA	TGTGCCAGCCAGTTTTTCAGCTCGGCCTACAATGAGCAGTTCTTC	CASQFFSSAYNEQFF
TRBV7-9	TRBD1	TRBJ1-2	19	once	TGTGCCAGCGATAAATGGAAAGTCGGAGAACAGGGGGTTGACTATGGCTACACCTTC	CASDKWKVGEQGVDYGYTF
TRBV5-1	NA	TRBJ2-7	13	NA	TGCGCCAGCAGCTTGGTACTGGACTACGAGCAGTACTTC	CASSLVLDYEQYF
TRBV4-1	NA	TRBJ2-3	16	NA	TGCGCCAGCAGCCCTCGGACAGCAACTAGCACAGATACGCAGTATTTT	CASSPRTATSTDTQYF
TRBV5-1	TRBD2	TRBJ2-3	15	once	TGCGCCAGCAGCAGTACTAGCGGGACCACAGATACGCAGTATTTT	CASSSTSGTTDTQYF
TRBV5-1	NA	TRBJ1-4	14	NA	TGCGCCAGCAGCCGAGGACACTCGAATGAAAAACTGTTTTTT	CASSRGHSNEKLFF
TRBV6-6	NA	TRBJ2-1	11	NA	TGTGCCAGCAGTCCCGGTGGACGGCAGTTCTTC	CASSPGGRQFF
TRBV2	TRBD2	TRBJ2-1	14	once	TGTGCCAGCAGTGAGACTAGCGGGAGATCTGAGCAGTTCTTC	CASSETSGRSEQFF
TRBV19	TRBD2	TRBJ2-5	17	many	TGTGCCAGTAGTATGGGGGTGGGAGGGGCGAAACAAGAGACCCAGTACTTC	CASSMGVGGAKQETQYF
TRBV2	TRBD2	TRBJ2-3	15	NA	TGTGCCAGCAGTGTCCTAGCGGGAGGCTTTGGCGCGCAGTATTTT	CASSVLAGGFGAQYF
TRBV9	NA	TRBJ1-6	13	NA	TGTGCCAGCAGCGTAGGATTGGAGACACCCCTCCACTTT	CASSVGLETPLHF
TRBV4-3	NA	TRBJ2-5	15	NA	TGCGCCAGCAGCCAAGATCTGATAACCCAAGAGACCCAGTACTTC	CASSQDLITQETQYF
TRBV7-9	TRBD1	TRBJ1-4	14	NA	TGTGCCAGCAGCCGGGACAGAGGAAATGAAAAACTGTTTTTT	CASSRDRGNEKLFF
TRBV29-1	NA	TRBJ1-3	13	NA	TGCAGCGTTGGACTGTCCTCTGGAAACACCATATATTTT	CSVGLSSGNTIYF
TRBV4-2	NA	TRBJ1-3	17	NA	TGTGCCAGCAGCCTCTCAGCAGGGGATCTCTCTGGAAACACCATATATTTT	CASSLSAGDLSGNTIYF
TRBV6-5	NA	TRBJ2-3	15	NA	TGTGCCAGCAGATGGACGGTGACCGCCACAGATACGCAGTATTTT	CASRWTVTATDTQYF
TRBV7-2	NA	TRBJ1-1	13	NA	TGTGCCAGCAGCCGTGGATTAGGCACTGAAGCTTTCTTT	CASSRGLGTEAFF
TRBV25-1	NA	TRBJ1-2	15	NA	TGTGCCAGCAGTGATGGTCAGGGGATTGTCTATGGCTACACCTTC	CASSDGQGIVYGYTF
TRBV28	NA	TRBJ2-2	15	NA	TGTGCCAGCAGTTTTGGGGGGCCGAACACCGGGGAGCTGTTTTTT	CASSFGGPNTGELFF
TRBV9	NA	TRBJ2-3	13	NA	TGTGCCAGCAGCAACGCGTGGGGAGATACGCAGTATTTT	CASSNAWGDTQYF
TRBV6-5	TRBD1	TRBJ2-7	16	NA	TGTGCCAGCAGTTACTCGACCCCGGGACAGCCCTACGAGCAGTACTTC	CASSYSTPGQPYEQYF